This T cell receptor (beta chain) was identified during a study of a mutant IDH1 vaccine in newly diagnosed glioma. Generated by immunoSEQ multiplex PCR, the TCRdb table keeps only in-frame clones and is missing some. Here the sample spans about 33,000 clones, 80% to 90% being singletons. Time point here: baseline, week 1 (first vaccination visit). This sample's treatment: pre-vaccination baseline after standard-of-care therapy. The V and J ends lost 0 bases and 6 bases respectively, with 15 bases between them. This CDR3 is 15 amino acids long. In germline, CDR1 is SGHRS, CDR2 YFSETQ. This clonotype was sampled from a woman aged 40 to 50 with glioma. The input for sequencing was PBMCs, taken from a glioma patient treated with radiotherapy, temozolomide or both. The chain recombines TRBV5-1 with TRBJ2-5; weak D call: TRBD1 (5 bases). CDR3: CASSLGVGREKTQYF. In DNA form, the CDR3 reads TGCGCCAGCAGCTTGGGGGTCGGCAGGGAAAAGACCCAGTACTTC.